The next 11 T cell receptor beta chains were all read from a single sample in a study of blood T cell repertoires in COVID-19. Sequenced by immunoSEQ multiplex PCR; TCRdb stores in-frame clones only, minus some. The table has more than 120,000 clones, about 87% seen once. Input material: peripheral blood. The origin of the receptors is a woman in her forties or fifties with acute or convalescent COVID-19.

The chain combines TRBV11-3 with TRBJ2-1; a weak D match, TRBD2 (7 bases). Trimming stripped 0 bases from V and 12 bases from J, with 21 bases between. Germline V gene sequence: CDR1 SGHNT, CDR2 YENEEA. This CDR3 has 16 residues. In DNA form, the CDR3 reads TGTGCCAGCAGCTTAGAGCAGGGCGGTCATCGGGGGGCGCAGTTCTTC. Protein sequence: CASSLEQGGHRGAQFF.

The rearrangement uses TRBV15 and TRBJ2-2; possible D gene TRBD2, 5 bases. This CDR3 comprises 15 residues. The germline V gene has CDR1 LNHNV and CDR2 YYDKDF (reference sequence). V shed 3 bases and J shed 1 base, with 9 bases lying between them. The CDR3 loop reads CATSSPDWNTGELFF. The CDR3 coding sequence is TGTGCCACCAGCAGTCCGGACTGGAACACCGGGGAGCTGTTTTTT. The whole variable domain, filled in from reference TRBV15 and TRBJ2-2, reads DAMVIQNPRYQVTQFGKPVTLSCSQTLNHNVMYWYQQKSSQAPKLLFHYYDKDFNNEADTPDNFQSRRPNTSFCFLDIRSPGLGDTAMYLCATSSPDWNTGELFFGEGSRLTVL.

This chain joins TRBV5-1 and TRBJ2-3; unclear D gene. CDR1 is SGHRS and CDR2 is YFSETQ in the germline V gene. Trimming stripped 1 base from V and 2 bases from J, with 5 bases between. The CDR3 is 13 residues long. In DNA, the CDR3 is TGCGCCAGCAGCTTGAGAGACACAGATACGCAGTATTTT. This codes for CASSLRDTDTQYF.

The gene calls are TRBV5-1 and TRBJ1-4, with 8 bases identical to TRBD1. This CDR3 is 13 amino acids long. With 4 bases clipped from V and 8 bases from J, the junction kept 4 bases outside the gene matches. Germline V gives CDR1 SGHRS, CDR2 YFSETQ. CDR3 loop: CASSGNRGEKLFF. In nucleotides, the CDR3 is TGCGCCAGCAGCGGGAACAGGGGGGAAAAACTGTTTTTT.

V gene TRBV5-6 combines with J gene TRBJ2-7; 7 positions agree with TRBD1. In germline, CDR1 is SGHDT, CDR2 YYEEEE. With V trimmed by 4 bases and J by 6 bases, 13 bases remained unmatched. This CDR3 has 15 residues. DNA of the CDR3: TGTGCCAGCAGCCTCGTCCGACAGGGCATCCCCGAGCAGTACTTC. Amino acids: CASSLVRQGIPEQYF.

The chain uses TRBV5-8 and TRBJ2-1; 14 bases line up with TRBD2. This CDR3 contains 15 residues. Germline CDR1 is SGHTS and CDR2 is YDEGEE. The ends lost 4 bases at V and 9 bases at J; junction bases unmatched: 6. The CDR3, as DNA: TGTGCCAGCAGCCTGGGACTAGCGGGAGTTTTTGAGCAGTTCTTC. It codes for CASSLGLAGVFEQFF.

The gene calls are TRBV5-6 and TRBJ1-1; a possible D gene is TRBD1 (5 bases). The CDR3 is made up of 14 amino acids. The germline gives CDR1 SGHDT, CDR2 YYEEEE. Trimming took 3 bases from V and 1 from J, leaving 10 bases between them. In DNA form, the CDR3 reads TGTGCCAGCAGCTCGGGACTACCGAACACTGAAGCTTTCTTT. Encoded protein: CASSSGLPNTEAFF.

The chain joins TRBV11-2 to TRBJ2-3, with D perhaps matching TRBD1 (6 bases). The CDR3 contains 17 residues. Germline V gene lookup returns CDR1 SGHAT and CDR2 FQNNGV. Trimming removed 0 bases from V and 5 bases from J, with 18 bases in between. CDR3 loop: CASSLETGLLLGDTQYF. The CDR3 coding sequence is TGTGCCAGCAGCTTAGAGACAGGCCTACTTCTCGGAGATACGCAGTATTTT.

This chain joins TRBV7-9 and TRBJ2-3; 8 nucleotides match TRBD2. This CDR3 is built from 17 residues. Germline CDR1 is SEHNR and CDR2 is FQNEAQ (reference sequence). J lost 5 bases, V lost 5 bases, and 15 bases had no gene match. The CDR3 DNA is TGTGCCAGCAGCCCACCCGGTCCGGGAGGGGGGCTAGATACGCAGTATTTT. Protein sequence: CASSPPGPGGGLDTQYF.

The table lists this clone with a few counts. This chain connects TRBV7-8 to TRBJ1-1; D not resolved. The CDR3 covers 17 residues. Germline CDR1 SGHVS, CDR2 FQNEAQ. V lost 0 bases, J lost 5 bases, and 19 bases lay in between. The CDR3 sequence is CASSLARVPGLRTEAFF. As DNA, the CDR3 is TGTGCCAGCAGCTTAGCGCGGGTCCCGGGGTTAAGGACTGAAGCTTTCTTT.

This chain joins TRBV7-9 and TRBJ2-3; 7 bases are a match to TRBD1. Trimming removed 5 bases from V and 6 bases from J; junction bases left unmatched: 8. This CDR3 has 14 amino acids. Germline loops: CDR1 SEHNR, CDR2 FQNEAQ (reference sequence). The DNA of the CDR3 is TGTGCCAGCAGCAGCGACAGGGAAGCGGATACGCAGTATTTT. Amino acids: CASSSDREADTQYF.